Below are 8 T cell receptor beta chains sequenced from a single sample in a study of OX40 agonist ivuxolimab in advanced cancers. Profiling relied on immunoSEQ multiplex PCR, and the TCRdb table lists in-frame clones only, not all of them. The sample holds about 85,000 clones, 65% to 90% seen once. The input for sequencing was CD4+ or CD8+ T cells sorted from blood, taken in a trial of the OX40 agonist ivuxolimab. Source of these receptors: an adult with an advanced solid tumor such as melanoma, head and neck, liver or kidney cancer.

This clone came up once. V gene TRBV7-9 combines with J gene TRBJ1-3; D not resolved. Trimming stripped 2 bases from V and 0 bases from J, with 11 bases between. The CDR3 has 16 amino acids. Germline values: CDR1 SEHNR, CDR2 FQNEAQ (reference sequence). For the CDR3, the DNA is TGTGCCAGCAGCTTAATCCCGTTTAGCTCTGGAAACACCATATATTTT. It yields the protein CASSLIPFSSGNTIYF.

The V call is TRBV7-2, the J call TRBJ1-1; possible D gene TRBD1, 6 bases. The CDR3 spans 13 residues. Germline CDR1 and CDR2: SGHTA and FQGNSA. V lost 4 bases, J lost 4 bases, and 10 bases lay in between. CDR3 loop: CASSSGQSTEAFF. In DNA, the CDR3 is TGTGCCAGCAGCTCAGGACAGTCCACTGAAGCTTTCTTT.

This clone was recorded once. The V gene is TRBV11-2, the J gene TRBJ1-6; tentatively, D is TRBD1 (6 bases). From germline, CDR1 is SGHAT and CDR2 FQNNGV. CDR3 size: 15 residues. V was pared by 0 bases and J by 7 bases, with 10 bases between. CDR3 sequence reads: CASSLETGSNSPLHF. DNA of the CDR3: TGTGCCAGCAGCTTAGAAACAGGGAGCAATTCACCCCTCCACTTT.

V is TRBV18 and J is TRBJ1-5; 9 bases fit TRBD1. J lost 7 bases, V lost 6 bases, and 7 bases had no gene match. This CDR3 spans 14 amino acids. Per the germline V gene, CDR1 is KGHSH and CDR2 is LQKENI. The CDR3 region has the DNA TGTGCCAGCTCTGGGACAGGGATAGACCAGCCCCAGCATTTT. Translated, it gives CASSGTGIDQPQHF.

The DNA of the CDR3 is TGTGCCAGCAGCTTAGGTGACTCGGGGACTGGAAACACCATATATTTT. It codes for CASSLGDSGTGNTIYF. The gene calls are TRBV7-7 and TRBJ1-3; the D is unclear. V shed 1 base and J shed 2 bases, with 12 bases lying between them. This CDR3 contains 16 residues. Germline V CDR1 and CDR2: SSHAT, FNYEAQ (reference sequence).

The chain is built from TRBV7-9 and TRBJ2-5, with a possible D match to TRBD2 (5 bases). With 5 bases removed from V and 2 bases from J, the gap between germline ends came to 9 bases. Germline V lookup: CDR1 SEHNR, CDR2 FQNEAQ (reference sequence). The CDR3 is 13 residues long. The CDR3 bases are TGTGCCAGCAGCGAAACTAGACAAGAGACCCAGTACTTC. The encoded protein is CASSETRQETQYF.

The chain links TRBV19 to TRBJ2-3; D perhaps matches TRBD2 (5 bases). Between the trimmed V and J ends, which lost 2 bases and 4 bases, there was a span of 7 bases. CDR1 and CDR2 from the germline V gene are LNHDA and SQIVND (reference sequence). The CDR3 consists of 13 residues. CDR3 amino acids: CASSITGADTQYF. CDR3 coding DNA: TGTGCCAGTAGTATAACCGGGGCAGATACGCAGTATTTT. The variable domain in full, completed from reference TRBV19 and TRBJ2-3, reads DGGITQSPKYLFRKEGQNVTLSCEQNLNHDAMYWYRQDPGQGLRLIYYSQIVNDFQKGDIAEGYSVSREKKESFPLTVTSAQKNPTAFYLCASSITGADTQYFGPGTRLTVL.

The rearrangement joins TRBV7-2 to TRBJ2-5; 12 bases match TRBD1. Germline V gives CDR1 SGHTA, CDR2 FQGNSA. The CDR3 has 14 residues. The junction had 2 bases not matched to a gene; V was cut back by 5 bases and J by 4 bases. The CDR3 loop is CASSGTGGPETQYF. CDR3 coding DNA: TGTGCCAGCAGCGGGACAGGGGGCCCAGAGACCCAGTACTTC.